The source of this TCR beta chain is a study of blood T cell repertoires in COVID-19. The wider study: Researchers got acute and convalescent COVID-19 samples from the United States, Italy and Spain. The analysed material was cDNA or gDNA that came from T cells, B-cell-depleted T cells, or PBMCs.

Germline loops: CDR1 MDHEN, CDR2 SYDVKM. This CDR3 comprises 14 residues. V was shortened by 2 bases and J by 4 bases, with 11 bases between the two germline ends. In the study's own analysis: Amplification of reference gene primers was used by the study to estimate nucleated cell counts. Libraries were prepared by immunoSEQ multiplex PCR; TCRdb keeps only in-frame clonotypes and omits some of them. V and J calls and clone size come straight from that table; D and trimming were deduced from the DNA. The sample shows 65,000 or so clones, roughly 87% of them seen only once. The sample holds a few counts of this clone.

Sequenced sample: peripheral blood. This TCR came from a human donor with acute or convalescent COVID-19. The donor label of this sample is uncertain. V and J are TRBV28 and TRBJ1-2; D unclear. Here the CDR3 DNA reads TGTGCCAGCAGTTTAGGGGTGGCGGGCTATGGCTACACCTTC. Its protein is CASSLGVAGYGYTF.